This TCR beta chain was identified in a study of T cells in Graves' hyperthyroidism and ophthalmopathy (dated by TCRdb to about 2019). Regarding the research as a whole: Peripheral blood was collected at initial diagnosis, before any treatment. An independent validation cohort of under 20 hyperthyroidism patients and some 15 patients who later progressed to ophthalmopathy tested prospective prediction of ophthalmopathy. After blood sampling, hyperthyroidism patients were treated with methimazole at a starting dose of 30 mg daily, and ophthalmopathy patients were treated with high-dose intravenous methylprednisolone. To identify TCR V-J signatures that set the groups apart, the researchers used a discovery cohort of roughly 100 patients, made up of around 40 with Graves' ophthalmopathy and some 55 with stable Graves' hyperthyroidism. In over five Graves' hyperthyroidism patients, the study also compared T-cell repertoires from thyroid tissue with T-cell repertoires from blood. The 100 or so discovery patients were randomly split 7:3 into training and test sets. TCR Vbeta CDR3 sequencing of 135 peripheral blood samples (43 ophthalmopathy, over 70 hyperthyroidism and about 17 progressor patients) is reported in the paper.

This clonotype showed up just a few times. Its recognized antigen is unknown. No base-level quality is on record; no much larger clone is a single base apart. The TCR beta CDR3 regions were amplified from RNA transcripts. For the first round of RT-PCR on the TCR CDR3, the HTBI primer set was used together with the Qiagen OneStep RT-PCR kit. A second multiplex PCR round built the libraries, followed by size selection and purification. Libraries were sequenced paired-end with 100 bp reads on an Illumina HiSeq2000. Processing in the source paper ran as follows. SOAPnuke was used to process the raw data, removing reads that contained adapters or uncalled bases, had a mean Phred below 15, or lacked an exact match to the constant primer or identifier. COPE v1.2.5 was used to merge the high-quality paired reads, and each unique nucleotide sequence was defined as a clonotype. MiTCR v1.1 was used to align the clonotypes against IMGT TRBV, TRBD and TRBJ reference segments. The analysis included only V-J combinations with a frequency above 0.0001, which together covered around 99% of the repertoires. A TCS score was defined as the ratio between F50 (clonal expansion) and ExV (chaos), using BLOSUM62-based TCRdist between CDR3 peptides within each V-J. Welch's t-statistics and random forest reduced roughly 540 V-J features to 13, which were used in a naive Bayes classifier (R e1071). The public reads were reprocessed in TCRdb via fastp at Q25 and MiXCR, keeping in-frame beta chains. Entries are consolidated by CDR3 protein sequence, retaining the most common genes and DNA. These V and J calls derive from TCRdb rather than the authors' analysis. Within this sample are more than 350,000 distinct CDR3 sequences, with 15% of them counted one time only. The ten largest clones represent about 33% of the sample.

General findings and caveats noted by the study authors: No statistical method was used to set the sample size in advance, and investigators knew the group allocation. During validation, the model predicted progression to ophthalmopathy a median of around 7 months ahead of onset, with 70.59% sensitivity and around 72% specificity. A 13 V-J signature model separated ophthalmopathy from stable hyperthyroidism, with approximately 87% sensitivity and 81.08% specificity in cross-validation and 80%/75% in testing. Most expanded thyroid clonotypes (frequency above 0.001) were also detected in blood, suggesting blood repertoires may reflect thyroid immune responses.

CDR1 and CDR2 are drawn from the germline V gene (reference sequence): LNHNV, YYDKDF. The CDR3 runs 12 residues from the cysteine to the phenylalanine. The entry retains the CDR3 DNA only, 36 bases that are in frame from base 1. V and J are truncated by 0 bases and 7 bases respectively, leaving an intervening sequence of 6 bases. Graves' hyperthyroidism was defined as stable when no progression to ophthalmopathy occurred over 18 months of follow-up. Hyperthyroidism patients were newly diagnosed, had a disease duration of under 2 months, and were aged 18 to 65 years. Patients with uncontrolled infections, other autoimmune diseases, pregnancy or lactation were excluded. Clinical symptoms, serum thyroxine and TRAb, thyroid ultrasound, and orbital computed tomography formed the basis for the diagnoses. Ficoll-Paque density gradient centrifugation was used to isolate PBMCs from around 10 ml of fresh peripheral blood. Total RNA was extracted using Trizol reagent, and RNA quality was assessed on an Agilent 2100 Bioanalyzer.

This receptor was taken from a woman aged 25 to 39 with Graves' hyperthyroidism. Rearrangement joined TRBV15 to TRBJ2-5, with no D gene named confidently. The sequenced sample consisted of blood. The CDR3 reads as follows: CATSRETGTQYF. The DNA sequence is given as TGTGCCACCAGCAGAGAAACGGGGACCCAGTACTTC.